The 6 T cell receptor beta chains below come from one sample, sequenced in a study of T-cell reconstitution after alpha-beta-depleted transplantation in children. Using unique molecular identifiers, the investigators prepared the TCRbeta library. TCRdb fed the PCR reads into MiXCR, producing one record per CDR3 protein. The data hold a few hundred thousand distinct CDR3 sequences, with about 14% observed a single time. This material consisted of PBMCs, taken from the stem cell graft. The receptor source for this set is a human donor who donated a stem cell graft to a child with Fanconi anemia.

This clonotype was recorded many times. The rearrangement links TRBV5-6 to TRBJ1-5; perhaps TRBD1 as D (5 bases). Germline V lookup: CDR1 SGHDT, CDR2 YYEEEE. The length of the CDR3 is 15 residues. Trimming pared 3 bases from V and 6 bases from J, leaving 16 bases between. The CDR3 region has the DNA TGTGCCAGCAGCTACGGATGGGGGGAAGTTCAGCCCCAGCATTTT. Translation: CASSYGWGEVQPQHF.

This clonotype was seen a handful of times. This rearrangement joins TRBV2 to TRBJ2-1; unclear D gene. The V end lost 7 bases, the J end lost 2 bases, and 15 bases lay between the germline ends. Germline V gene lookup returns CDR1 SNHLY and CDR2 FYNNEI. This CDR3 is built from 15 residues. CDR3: CASKSPMGPYNEQFF. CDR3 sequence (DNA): TGTGCCAGCAAGTCTCCTATGGGCCCCTACAATGAGCAGTTCTTC.

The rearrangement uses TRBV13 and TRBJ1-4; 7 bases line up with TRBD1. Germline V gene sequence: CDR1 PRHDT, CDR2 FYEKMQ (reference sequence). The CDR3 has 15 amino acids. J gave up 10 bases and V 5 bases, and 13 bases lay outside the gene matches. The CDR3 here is CASSRPRVQGGKLFF. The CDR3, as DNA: TGTGCCAGCAGCCGTCCCCGGGTCCAGGGGGGAAAACTGTTTTTT.

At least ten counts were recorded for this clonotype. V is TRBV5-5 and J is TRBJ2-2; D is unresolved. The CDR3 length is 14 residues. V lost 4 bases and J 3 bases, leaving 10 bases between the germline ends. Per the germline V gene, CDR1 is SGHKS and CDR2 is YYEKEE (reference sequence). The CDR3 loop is CASSTYWDTGELFF. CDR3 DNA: TGTGCCAGCAGCACCTACTGGGACACCGGGGAGCTGTTTTTT.

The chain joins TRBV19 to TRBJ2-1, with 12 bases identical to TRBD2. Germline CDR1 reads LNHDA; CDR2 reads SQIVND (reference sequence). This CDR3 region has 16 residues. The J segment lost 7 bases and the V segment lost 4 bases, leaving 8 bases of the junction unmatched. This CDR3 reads CASSKRTSGGLNEQFF. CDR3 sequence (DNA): TGTGCCAGTAGTAAAAGAACTAGCGGGGGGCTGAATGAGCAGTTCTTC.

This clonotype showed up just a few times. DNA for the CDR3: TGTGCCATCAGTGAGTCCTTAACTAGCGCCTTGGACAATGAGCAGTTCTTC. It codes for CAISESLTSALDNEQFF. This chain links TRBV10-3 with TRBJ2-1; TRBD2 aligns across 7 bases. From germline, CDR1 is ENHRY and CDR2 SYGVKD. There are 17 residues in the CDR3. V lost 0 bases, J lost 5 bases, and 10 bases stayed unmatched.